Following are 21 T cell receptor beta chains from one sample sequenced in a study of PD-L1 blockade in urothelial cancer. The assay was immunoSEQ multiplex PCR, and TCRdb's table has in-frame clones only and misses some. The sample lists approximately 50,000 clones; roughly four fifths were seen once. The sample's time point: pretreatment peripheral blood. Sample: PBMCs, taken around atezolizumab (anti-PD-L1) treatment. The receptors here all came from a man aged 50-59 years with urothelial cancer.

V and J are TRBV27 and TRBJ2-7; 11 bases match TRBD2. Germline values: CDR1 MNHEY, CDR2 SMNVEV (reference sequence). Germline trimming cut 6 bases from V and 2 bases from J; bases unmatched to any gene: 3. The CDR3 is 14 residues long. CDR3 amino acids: CASRIAGGPYEQYF. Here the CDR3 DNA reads TGTGCCAGCAGAATAGCGGGAGGGCCCTACGAGCAGTACTTC.

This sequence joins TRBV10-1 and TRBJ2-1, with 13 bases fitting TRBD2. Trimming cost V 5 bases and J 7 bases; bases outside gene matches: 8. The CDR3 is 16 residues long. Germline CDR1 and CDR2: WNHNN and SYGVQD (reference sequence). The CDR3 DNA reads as TGCGCCAGCAGTAGAGTTTTGGGACTAGCGGGAAATGAGCAGTTCTTC. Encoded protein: CASSRVLGLAGNEQFF.

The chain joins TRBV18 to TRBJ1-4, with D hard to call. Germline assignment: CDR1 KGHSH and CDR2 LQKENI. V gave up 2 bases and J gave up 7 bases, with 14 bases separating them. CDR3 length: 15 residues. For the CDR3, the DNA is TGTGCCAGCTCACCATCATCGGGGAGTGTTGAAAAACTGTTTTTT. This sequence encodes CASSPSSGSVEKLFF.

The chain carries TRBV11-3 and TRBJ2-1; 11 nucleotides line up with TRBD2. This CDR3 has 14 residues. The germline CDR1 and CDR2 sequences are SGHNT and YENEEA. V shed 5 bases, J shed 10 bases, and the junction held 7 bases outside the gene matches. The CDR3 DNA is TGTGCCAGCAGCGTCACTAGCGGGAGAAACGAGCAGTTCTTC. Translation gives CASSVTSGRNEQFF.

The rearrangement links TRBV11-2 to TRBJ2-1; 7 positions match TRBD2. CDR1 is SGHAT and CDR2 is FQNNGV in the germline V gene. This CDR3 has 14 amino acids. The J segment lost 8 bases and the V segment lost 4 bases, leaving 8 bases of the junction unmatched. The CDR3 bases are TGTGCCAGCAGCTACCGGACTAGGGCCGATGAGCAGTTCTTC. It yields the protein CASSYRTRADEQFF. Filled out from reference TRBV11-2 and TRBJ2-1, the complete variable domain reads EAGVAQSPRYKIIEKRQSVAFWCNPISGHATLYWYQQILGQGPKLLIQFQNNGVVDDSQLPKDRFSAERLKGVDSTLKIQPAKLEDSAVYLCASSYRTRADEQFFGPGTRLTVL.

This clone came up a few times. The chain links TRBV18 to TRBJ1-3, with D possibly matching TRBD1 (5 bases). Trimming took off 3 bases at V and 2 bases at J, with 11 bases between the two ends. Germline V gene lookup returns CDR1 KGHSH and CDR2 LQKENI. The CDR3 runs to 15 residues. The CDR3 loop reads CASSPSRATGNTIYF. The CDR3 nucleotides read TGTGCCAGCTCACCTTCCAGGGCGACTGGAAACACCATATATTTT. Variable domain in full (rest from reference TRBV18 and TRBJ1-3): NAGVMQNPRHLVRRRGQEARLRCSPMKGHSHVYWYRQLPEEGLKFMVYLQKENIIDESGMPKERFSAEFPKEGPSILRIQQVVRGDSAAYFCASSPSRATGNTIYFGEGSWLTVV.

In DNA, the CDR3 is TGTGCCACTACGACAGGGCTCCAATTACAAGGCTACACCTTC. Protein product: CATTTGLQLQGYTF. J is TRBJ1-2 and V is TRBV19; TRBD1 aligns across 7 bases. Germline values: CDR1 LNHDA, CDR2 SQIVND (reference sequence). CDR3 length equals 14 residues. After removal of 10 bases from V and 8 bases from J, the junction contained 16 bases not matched to a gene.

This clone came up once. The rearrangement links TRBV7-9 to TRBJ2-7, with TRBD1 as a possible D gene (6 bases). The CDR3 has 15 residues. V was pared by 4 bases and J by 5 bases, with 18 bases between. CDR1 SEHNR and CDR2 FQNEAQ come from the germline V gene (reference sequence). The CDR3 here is CASSYRLGAGNEQYF. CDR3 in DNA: TGTGCCAGCAGCTATCGGCTGGGGGCGGGCAACGAGCAGTACTTC. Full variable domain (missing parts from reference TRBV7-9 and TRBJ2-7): DTGVSQNPRHKITKRGQNVTFRCDPISEHNRLYWYRQTLGQGPEFLTYFQNEAQLEKSRLLSDRFSAERPKGSFSTLEIQRTEQGDSAMYLCASSYRLGAGNEQYFGPGTRLTVT.

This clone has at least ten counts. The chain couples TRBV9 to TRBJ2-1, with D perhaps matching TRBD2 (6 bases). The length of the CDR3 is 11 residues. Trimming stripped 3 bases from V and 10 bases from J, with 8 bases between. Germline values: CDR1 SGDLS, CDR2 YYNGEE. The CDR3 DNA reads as TGTGCCAGCAGCGGTACTAGCGAGCAGTTCTTC. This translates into CASSGTSEQFF.

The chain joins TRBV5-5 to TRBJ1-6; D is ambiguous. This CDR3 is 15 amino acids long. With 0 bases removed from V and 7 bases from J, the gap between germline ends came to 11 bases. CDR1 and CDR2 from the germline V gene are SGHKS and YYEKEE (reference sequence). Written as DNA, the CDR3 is TGTGCCAGCAGCTTGGCACAGCTAAGGAATTCACCCCTCCACTTT. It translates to CASSLAQLRNSPLHF.

The CDR3 bases are TGTGCCAGCAGGGCGGACAGTTCCTACGAGCAGTACTTC. It specifies CASRADSSYEQYF. This rearrangement joins TRBV27 to TRBJ2-7; maybe TRBD1 (6 bases). Per the germline V gene, CDR1 is MNHEY and CDR2 is SMNVEV (reference sequence). With 6 bases removed from V and 1 base from J, the gap between germline ends came to 10 bases. This CDR3 spans 13 amino acids.

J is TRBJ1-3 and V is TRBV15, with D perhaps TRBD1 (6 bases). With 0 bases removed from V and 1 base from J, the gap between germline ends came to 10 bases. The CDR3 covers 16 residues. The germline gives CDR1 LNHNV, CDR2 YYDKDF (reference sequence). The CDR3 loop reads CATSRDLTGSGNTIYF. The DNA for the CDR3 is TGTGCCACCAGCAGAGATCTGACAGGTTCTGGAAACACCATATATTTT.

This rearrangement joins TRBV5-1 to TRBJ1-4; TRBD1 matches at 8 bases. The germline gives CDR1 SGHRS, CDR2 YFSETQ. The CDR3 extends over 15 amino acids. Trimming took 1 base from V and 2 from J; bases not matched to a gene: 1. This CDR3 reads CASSLQGATNEKLFF. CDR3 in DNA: TGCGCCAGCAGCTTGCAGGGGGCGACTAATGAAAAACTGTTTTTT. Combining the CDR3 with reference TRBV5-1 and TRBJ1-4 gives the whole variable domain KAGVTQTPRYLIKTRGQQVTLSCSPISGHRSVSWYQQTPGQGLQFLFEYFSETQRNKGNFPGRFSGRQFSNSRSEMNVSTLELGDSALYLCASSLQGATNEKLFFGSGTQLSVL.

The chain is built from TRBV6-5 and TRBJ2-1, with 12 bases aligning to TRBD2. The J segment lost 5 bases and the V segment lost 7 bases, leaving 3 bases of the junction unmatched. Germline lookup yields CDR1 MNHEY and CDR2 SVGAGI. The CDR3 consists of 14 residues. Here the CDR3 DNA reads TGTGCCAGCATTAGACTAGCGGGGGACAATGAGCAGTTCTTC. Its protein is CASIRLAGDNEQFF.

The chain's CDR3 is CASSLDHRGSGGYTF. CDR3 nucleotide sequence: TGTGCCAGCAGCTTAGACCACAGGGGGTCCGGTGGCTACACCTTC. The rearrangement joins TRBV7-2 to TRBJ1-2; 8 positions match TRBD1. V shed 1 base, J shed 7 bases, and the junction held 8 bases outside the gene matches. In germline, CDR1 is SGHTA, CDR2 FQGNSA. The length of the CDR3 is 15 residues.

CDR3 bases: TGTGCCAGCAGTTACTCAACTAGCGGGAGTGGATCTTTCTTC. Translation: CASSYSTSGSGSFF. This chain joins TRBV6-6 and TRBJ2-1; 11 nucleotides align to TRBD2. There are 14 residues in the CDR3. V gave up 0 bases and J gave up 16 bases; unmatched junction bases: 8. Germline V lookup: CDR1 MNHNY, CDR2 SVGAGI (reference sequence).

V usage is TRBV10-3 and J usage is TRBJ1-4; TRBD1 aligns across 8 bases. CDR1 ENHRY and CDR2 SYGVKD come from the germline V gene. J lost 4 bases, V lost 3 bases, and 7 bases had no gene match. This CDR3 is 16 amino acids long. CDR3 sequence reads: CAISDQKTGDNEKLFF. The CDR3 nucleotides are TGTGCCATCAGTGACCAAAAGACAGGGGATAATGAAAAACTGTTTTTT.

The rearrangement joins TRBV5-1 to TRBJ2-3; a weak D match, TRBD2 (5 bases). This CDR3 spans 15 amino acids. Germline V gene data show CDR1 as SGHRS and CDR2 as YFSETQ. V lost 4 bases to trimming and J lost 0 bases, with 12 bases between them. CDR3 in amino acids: CASSEGGTSTDTQYF. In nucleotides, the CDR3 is TGCGCCAGCAGCGAAGGAGGTACTAGCACAGATACGCAGTATTTT.

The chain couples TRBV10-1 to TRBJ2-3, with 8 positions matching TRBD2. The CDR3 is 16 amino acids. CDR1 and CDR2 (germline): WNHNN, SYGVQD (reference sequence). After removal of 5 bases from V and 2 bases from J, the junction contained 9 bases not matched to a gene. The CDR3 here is CASSILAGRATDTQYF. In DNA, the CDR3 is TGCGCCAGCAGTATACTAGCCGGGAGGGCCACAGATACGCAGTATTTT.

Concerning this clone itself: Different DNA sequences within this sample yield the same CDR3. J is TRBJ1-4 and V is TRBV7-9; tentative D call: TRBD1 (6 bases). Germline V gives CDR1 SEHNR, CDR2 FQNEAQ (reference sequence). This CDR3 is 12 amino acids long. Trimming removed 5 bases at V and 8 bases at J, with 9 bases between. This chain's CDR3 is CASSPQGEKLFF. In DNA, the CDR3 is TGTGCCAGCAGCCCCCAGGGGGAAAAACTGTTTTTT.

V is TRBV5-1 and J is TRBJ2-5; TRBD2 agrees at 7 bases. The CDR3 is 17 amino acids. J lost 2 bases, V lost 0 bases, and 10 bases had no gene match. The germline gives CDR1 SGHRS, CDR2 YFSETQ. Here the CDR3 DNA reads TGCGCCAGCAGCTTGGCCGGGACTACGAATTCTCAAGAGACCCAGTACTTC. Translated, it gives CASSLAGTTNSQETQYF. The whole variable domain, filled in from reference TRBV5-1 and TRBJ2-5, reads KAGVTQTPRYLIKTRGQQVTLSCSPISGHRSVSWYQQTPGQGLQFLFEYFSETQRNKGNFPGRFSGRQFSNSRSEMNVSTLELGDSALYLCASSLAGTTNSQETQYFGPGTRLLVL.